This T cell receptor (beta chain) was documented in a study of control samples from healthy donors and cancer patients. Profiling relied on immunoSEQ multiplex PCR, and the TCRdb table lists in-frame clones only, not all of them. The sample records roughly 170,000 clones, roughly 93% being singletons. The germline CDR1 and CDR2 sequences are LNHDA and SQIVND (reference sequence). The CDR3 totals 14 residues. With V trimmed by 5 bases and J by 6 bases, 5 bases remained unmatched. Sequenced input: blood. This clonotype originated in a man in his late teens or twenties in good health. The rearrangement links TRBV19 to TRBJ1-4; 8 bases are a match to TRBD1. The CDR3 is CASSGQGQDEKLFF. Written as DNA, the CDR3 is TGTGCCAGTAGTGGACAGGGCCAAGATGAAAAACTGTTTTTT.